This paragraph reports one TCR beta chain. This receptor's antigen is unknown. No quality values exist for individual bases; no much larger clone is one base distant. Separate from the approximately 700-subject first cohort, the validation cohort of over 90 subjects was the group to which the donors belonged. The data stem from a study of cytomegalovirus exposure and HLA in healthy donors (dated by TCRdb to 2016 to 2017). The study in broad terms: The 500 to 800 repertoires of the first cohort and the 95 to 150 validation repertoires were produced on the same platform, according to a later analysis. The study was designed to test whether signatures of past pathogen exposure could be identified by cataloging public T cell receptors. A separate validation cohort of roughly 130 different subjects was used in addition to the roughly 720-subject first cohort. The study combined high-throughput TCR immunosequencing, statistical association of individual TCRs with disease status, and machine learning to predict cytomegalovirus infection status. Paper-wide results and their limitations: It was suggested by the authors that the approach could potentially be generalized to other disease states and immunological phenotypes. Cytomegalovirus status was reported to be diagnosed by the classifier with high specificity and sensitivity in both the original and validation cohorts. The study listed 164 TCR beta chains as associated with cytomegalovirus. A few of the identified cytomegalovirus-associated TCR beta chains were confirmed in vitro to be specific for cytomegalovirus antigens. All 130 or so repertoires were used to score co-occurrence in the validation cohort in a later analysis, because that analysis had no HLA typing for the cohort. Most TCR sequences were seen in very few donors, while some public TCRs were found in many individuals. In a later analysis, TCRs clustered in the first cohort were found to also tend to co-occur in the roughly 120 validation repertoires, with roughly 93% of cluster scores above 0.

The library came from the immunoSEQ multiplex PCR assay. From the authors' description of their analysis: A statistical classification framework was built for diagnosing cytomegalovirus status from the catalog of TCR beta chain sequences. The table comes from immuneACCESS by way of TCRdb, which keeps in-frame sequences with V and J called. Part of the clones is missing from these tables; in studies checked, under half for an unresolved V gene and the rest for unknown reasons. The V and J calls and clone size come from that table; D and trimming were worked out from the DNA. The sample records 150,000 to 200,000 clones, about 90% of which are singletons. The ten largest clones take up 10% of the sample. A distance of 16 bases separates the germline ends of V and J, which lose 1 base and 4 bases respectively. CDR1 and CDR2, per the germline V gene, are KGHSH and LQKENI. Counted from cysteine to phenylalanine, this CDR3 has 17 amino acids. Only CDR3 DNA remains: 51 bases, in frame from the first base.

Input material: PBMCs. The sequence came from a woman under 30 in good health and CMV-seropositive. The chain is made from TRBV18 and TRBJ2-2; perhaps TRBD1 is the D gene, with 6 bases matching. The DNA sequence is TGTGCCAGCTCACCACAACCCTCACAGGGAGTCACCGGGGAGCTGTTTTTT. This yields the protein CASSPQPSQGVTGELFF. Here the CDR3 is joined to the reference TRBV18 and TRBJ2-2 genes, and the full variable domain is: NAGVMQNPRHLVRRRGQEARLRCSPMKGHSHVYWYRQLPEEGLKFMVYLQKENIIDESGMPKERFSAEFPKEGPSILRIQQVVRGDSAAYFCASSPQPSQGVTGELFFGEGSRLTVL.